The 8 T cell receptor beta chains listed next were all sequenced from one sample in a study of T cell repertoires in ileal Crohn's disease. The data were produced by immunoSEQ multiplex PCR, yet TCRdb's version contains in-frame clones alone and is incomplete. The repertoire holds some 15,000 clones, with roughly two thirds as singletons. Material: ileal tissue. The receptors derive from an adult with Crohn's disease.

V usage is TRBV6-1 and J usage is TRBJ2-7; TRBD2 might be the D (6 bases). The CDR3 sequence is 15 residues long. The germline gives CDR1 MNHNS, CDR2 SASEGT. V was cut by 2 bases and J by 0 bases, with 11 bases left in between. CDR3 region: CASSERAGSSYEQYF. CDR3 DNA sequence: TGTGCCAGCAGTGAAAGGGCGGGGAGCTCCTACGAGCAGTACTTC.

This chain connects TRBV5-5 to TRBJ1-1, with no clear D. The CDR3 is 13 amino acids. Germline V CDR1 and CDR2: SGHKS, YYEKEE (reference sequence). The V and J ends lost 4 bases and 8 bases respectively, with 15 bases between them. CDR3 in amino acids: CASSPPGEREAFF. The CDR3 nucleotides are TGTGCCAGCAGCCCCCCCGGGGAAAGAGAAGCTTTCTTT.

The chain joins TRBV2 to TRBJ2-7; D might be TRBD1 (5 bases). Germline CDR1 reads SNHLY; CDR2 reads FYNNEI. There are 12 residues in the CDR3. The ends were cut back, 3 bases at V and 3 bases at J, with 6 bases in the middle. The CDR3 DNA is TGTGCCAGCAGTGATACAGGCTACGAGCAGTACTTC. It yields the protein CASSDTGYEQYF.

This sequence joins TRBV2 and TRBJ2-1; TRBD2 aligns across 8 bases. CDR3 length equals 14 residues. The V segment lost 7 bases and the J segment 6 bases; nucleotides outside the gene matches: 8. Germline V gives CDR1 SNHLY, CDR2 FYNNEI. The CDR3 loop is CASTAGLGVNEQFF. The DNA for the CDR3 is TGTGCCAGCACGGCGGGACTAGGAGTCAATGAGCAGTTCTTC.

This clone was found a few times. The CDR3 DNA reads TGTGCCAGCAGCCAAGAAGCATTTTCTAGAAACACCATATATTTT. It encodes CASSQEAFSRNTIYF. V gene TRBV14 combines with J gene TRBJ1-3; D gene unclear. Trimming cost V 0 bases and J 5 bases, with 11 bases left between them. CDR1 and CDR2 from the germline V gene are SGHDN and FVKESK. This CDR3 has 15 residues.

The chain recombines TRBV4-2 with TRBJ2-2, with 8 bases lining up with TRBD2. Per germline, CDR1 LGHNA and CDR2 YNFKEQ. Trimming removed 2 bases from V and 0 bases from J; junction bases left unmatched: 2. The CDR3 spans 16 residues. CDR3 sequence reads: CASSQRTSPNTGELFF. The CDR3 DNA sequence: TGTGCCAGCAGCCAACGGACTAGCCCGAACACCGGGGAGCTGTTTTTT.

The CDR3 loop is CASSDPTSGSADTQYF. CDR3 bases: TGCGCCAGCAGTGACCCGACTAGCGGGAGCGCAGATACGCAGTATTTT. The chain employs TRBV10-1 and TRBJ2-3; TRBD2 matches 12 bases. The V gene's germline CDR1 is WNHNN and CDR2 SYGVQD (reference sequence). This CDR3 is built from 16 residues. V dropped 3 bases and J dropped 4; count of bases not matched to a gene: 5.

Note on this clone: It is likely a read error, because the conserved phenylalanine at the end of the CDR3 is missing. The CDR3 region is CASSDRPYRGRPYGYTL. In DNA form, the CDR3 reads TGTGCCAGCAGTGATCGGCCTTACAGGGGCCGCCCCTATGGCTACACCCTC. V gene TRBV25-1 combines with J gene TRBJ1-2; 7 bases fit TRBD1. The CDR3 length is 17 residues. The junction had 14 bases not matched to a gene; V was cut back by 3 bases and J by 4 bases. Germline CDR1 reads MGHDK; CDR2 reads SYGVNS.